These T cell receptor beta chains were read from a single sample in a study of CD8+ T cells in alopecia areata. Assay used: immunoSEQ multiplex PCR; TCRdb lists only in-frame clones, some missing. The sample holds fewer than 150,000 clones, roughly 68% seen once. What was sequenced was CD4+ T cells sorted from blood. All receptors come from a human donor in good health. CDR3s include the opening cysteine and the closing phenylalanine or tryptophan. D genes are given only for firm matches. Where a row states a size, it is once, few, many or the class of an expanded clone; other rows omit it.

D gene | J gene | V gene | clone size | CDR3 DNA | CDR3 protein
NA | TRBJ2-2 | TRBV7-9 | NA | TGTGCCAGCAGCTTAAGGCCCGGGACATCGAACACCGGGGAGCTGTTTTTT | CASSLRPGTSNTGELFF
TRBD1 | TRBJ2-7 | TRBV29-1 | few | TGCAGCGTCCTGGGACAGGATAGCCACGAGCAGTACTTC | CSVLGQDSHEQYF
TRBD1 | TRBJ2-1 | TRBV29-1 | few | TGCAGCGTTCATCTAATCCGGGACAGGGGCTACAATGAGCAGTTCTTC | CSVHLIRDRGYNEQFF
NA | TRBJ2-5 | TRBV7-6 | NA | TGTGCCAGCAGCTTAGAGATGGGAACGACCCAGTACTTC | CASSLEMGTTQYF
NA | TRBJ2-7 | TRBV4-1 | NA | TGCGCCAGCAGCCGGGGGGTAGGCTACGAGCAGTACTTC | CASSRGVGYEQYF
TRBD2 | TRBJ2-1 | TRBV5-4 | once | TGTGCCAGCAGCTCCGGGGGCGGGGGGTCGTACAATGAGCAGTTCTTC | CASSSGGGGSYNEQFF
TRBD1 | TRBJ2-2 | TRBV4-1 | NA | TGCGCCAGCAGCCATTCCGGGACAGGGGGTAGCACCGGGGAGCTGTTTTTT | CASSHSGTGGSTGELFF
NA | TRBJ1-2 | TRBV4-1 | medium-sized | TGCGCCAGCAGCCGCCCGGATGTGAACTATGGCTACACCTTC | CASSRPDVNYGYTF
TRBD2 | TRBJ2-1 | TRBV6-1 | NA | TGTGCCAGCAGTGCTACTAGCGGGGGCCTCTACTACAATGAGCAGTTCTTC | CASSATSGGLYYNEQFF
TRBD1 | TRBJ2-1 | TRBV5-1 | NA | TGCGCCAGCAGCTTGGGGGACAGGACCAATGAGCAGTTCTTC | CASSLGDRTNEQFF
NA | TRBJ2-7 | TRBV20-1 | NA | TGCAGTGCTGGGGGTTTGTACGAGCAGTACTTC | CSAGGLYEQYF
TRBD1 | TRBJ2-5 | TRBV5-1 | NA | TGCGCCAGCAGCTCTGCGGACAGGGAACGGGAGACCCAGTACTTC | CASSSADRERETQYF
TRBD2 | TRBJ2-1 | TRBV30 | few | TGTGCCTGGAGTGCAGGGACTAGCGGGGGGTACCCCTACAATGAGCAGTTCTTC | CAWSAGTSGGYPYNEQFF
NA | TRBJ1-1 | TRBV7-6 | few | TGTGCCAGCAGCTTAGGGGGCTTCCGAGGGACTGAAGCTTTCTTT | CASSLGGFRGTEAFF
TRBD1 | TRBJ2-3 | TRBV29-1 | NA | TGCAGCGTTGTAGGGGGCCCCTTGACAGATACGCAGTATTTT | CSVVGGPLTDTQYF
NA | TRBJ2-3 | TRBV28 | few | TGTGCCAGCAGTTTGGGAGATACGCAGTATTTT | CASSLGDTQYF
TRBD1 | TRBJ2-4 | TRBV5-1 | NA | TGCGCCAGCAGCTACGGGACAGGGGGCACCAAAAACATTCAGTACTTC | CASSYGTGGTKNIQYF
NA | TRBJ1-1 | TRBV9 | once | TGTGCCAGCAGCGTACAGGGAAACACTGAAGCTTTCTTT | CASSVQGNTEAFF
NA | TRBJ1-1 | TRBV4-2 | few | TGTGCCAGCAGCCATTGGGGCGGAATCTCTGAAGCTTTCTTT | CASSHWGGISEAFF
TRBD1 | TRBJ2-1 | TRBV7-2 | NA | TGTGCCAGCAGCTATAACAGGGGGCGCGCCAATGAGCAGTTCTTC | CASSYNRGRANEQFF
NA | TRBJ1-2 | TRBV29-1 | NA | TGCAGCGGAAGTGGCTACACCTTC | CSGSGYTF
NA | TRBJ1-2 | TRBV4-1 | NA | TGCGCCAGCAGCCCGAGGGTCGGGGAGAACTATGGCTACACCTTC | CASSPRVGENYGYTF
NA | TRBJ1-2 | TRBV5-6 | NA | TGTGCCAGCAGGACACCCAGACATGGCTACACCTTC | CASRTPRHGYTF
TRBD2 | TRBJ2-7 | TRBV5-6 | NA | TGTGCCAGCAGCACGGGACTACTCAGGGACGAGCAGTACTTC | CASSTGLLRDEQYF
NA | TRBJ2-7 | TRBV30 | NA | TGTGCCTGGAGTGTACAAGAAGGCGAGCAGTACTTC | CAWSVQEGEQYF
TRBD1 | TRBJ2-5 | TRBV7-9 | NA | TGTGCCAGCAGCCTCGGACAGGGGGCGGCAGAGACCCAGTACTTC | CASSLGQGAAETQYF
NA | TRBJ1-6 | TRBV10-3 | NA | TGTGCCATCAGCGGACAACAGCGTTCACCCCTCCACTTT | CAISGQQRSPLHF
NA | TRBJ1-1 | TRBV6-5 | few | TGTGCCAGCAGGCCTGAGGGTGGGACTGAAGCTTTCTTT | CASRPEGGTEAFF
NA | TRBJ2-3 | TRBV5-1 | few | TGCGCCAGCAGCTTGTGGGGGACCACAGATACGCAGTATTTT | CASSLWGTTDTQYF
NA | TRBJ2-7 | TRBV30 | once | TGTGCCTTCCGAAGGGGCAGGGGATTCCACGAGCAGTACTTC | CAFRRGRGFHEQYF
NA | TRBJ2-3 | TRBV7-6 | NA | TGTGCCAGCACCGGGGGCAGGGGCACAGATACGCAGTATTTT | CASTGGRGTDTQYF
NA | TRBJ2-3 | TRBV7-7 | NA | TGTGCCAGCAGCCAGGGCCCCACAGATACGCAGTATTTT | CASSQGPTDTQYF
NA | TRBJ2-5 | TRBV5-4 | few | TGTGCCAGCAGTCGAGGGAGCGGGCCGACGGTAGGGACCCAGTACTTC | CASSRGSGPTVGTQYF
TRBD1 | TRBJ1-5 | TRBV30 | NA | TGTGCCTTAGACTCCACCGACAGGGTGTTTGGCCAGCCCCAGCATTTT | CALDSTDRVFGQPQHF
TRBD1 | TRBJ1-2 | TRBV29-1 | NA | TGCAGCGTTGTGCCGGGACAGCGTGATGGCTACACCTTC | CSVVPGQRDGYTF
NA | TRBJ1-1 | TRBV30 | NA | TGTGCCTGGAGTGTAGCCCGGGGACAAGCTTTCTTT | CAWSVARGQAFF